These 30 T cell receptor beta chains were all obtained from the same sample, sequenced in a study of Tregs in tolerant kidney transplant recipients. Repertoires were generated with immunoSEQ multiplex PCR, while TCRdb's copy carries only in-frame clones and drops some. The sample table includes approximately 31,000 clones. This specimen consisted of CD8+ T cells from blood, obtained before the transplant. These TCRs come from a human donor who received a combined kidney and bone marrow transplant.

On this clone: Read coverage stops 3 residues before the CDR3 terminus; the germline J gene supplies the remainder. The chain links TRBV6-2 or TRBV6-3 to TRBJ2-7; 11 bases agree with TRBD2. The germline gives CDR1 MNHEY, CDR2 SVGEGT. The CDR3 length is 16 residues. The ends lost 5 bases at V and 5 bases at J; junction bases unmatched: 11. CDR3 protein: CASSPTTGTSGHEQYF. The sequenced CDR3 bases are TGTGCCAGCAGTCCCACCACTGGGACTAGCGGTCACGAG.

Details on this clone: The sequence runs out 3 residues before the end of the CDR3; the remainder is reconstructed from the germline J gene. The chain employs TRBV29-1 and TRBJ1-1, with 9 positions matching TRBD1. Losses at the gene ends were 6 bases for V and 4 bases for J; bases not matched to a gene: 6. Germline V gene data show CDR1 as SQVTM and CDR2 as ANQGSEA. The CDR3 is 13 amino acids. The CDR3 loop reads CSVVTGGLTEAFF. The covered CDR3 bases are TGCAGCGTCGTAACAGGGGGCCTCACTGAA.

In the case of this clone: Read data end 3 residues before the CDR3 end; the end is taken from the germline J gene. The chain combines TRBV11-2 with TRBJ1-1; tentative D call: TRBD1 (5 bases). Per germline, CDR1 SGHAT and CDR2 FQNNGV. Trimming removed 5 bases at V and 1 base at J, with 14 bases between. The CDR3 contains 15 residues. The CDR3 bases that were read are TGTGCCAGCAGCCCGGGGGGGGAGACGAACACTGAA. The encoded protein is CASSPGGETNTE. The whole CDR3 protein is CASSPGGETNTEAFF.

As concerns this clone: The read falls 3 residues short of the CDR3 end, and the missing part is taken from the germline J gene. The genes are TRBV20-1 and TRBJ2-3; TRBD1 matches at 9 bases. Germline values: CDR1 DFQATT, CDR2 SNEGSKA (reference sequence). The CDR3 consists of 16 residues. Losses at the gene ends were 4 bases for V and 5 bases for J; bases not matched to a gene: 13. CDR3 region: CSATGSGTGKEDTQYF. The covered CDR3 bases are TGCAGTGCTACCGGATCCGGGACAGGGAAAGAAGATACG.

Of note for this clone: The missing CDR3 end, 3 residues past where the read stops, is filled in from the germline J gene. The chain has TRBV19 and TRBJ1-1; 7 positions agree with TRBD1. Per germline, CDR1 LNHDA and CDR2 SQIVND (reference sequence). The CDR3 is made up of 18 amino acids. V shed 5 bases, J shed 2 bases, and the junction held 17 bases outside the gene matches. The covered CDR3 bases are TGTGCCAGTAGTCCCCGACAGGGAACTATTTCCCCAAACACTGAA. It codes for CASSPRQGTISPNTE. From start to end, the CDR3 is CASSPRQGTISPNTEAFF.

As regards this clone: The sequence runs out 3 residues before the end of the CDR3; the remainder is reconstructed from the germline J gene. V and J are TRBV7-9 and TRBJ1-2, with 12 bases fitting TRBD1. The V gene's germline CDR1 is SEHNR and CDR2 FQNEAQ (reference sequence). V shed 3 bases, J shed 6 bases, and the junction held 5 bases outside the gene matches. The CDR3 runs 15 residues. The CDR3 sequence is CASSLGQGARNGYTF. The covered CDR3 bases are TGTGCCAGCAGCTTGGGACAGGGGGCGAGAAATGGC.

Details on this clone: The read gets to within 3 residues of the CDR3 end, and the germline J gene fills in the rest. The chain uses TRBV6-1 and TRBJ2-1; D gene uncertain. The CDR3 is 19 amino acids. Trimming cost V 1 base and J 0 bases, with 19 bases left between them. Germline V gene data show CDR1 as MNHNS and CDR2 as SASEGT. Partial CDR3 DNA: TGTGCCAGCAGTGAAGAGGTAGGCGGTCCGCTTCTCTCCTACAATGAG. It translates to CASSEEVGGPLLSYNE. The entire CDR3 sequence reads CASSEEVGGPLLSYNEQFF.

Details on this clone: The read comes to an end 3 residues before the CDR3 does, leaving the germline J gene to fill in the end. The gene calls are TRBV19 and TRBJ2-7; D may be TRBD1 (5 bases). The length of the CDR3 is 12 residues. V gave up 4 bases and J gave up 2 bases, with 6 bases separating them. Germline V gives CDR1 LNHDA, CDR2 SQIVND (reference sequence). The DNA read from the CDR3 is TGTGCCAGTAGTAAGGGGACCTACGAG. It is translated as CASSKGTYE. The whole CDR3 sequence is CASSKGTYEQYF.

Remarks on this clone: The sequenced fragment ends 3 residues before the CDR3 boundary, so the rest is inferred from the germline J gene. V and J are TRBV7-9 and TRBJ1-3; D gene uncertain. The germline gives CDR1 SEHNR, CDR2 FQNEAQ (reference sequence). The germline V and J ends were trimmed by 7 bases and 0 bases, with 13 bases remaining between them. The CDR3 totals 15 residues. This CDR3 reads CASILTENSGNTIYF. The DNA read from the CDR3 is TGTGCCAGCATCCTAACTGAAAACTCTGGAAACACC. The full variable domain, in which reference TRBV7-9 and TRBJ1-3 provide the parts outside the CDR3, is DTGVSQNPRHKITKRGQNVTFRCDPISEHNRLYWYRQTLGQGPEFLTYFQNEAQLEKSRLLSDRFSAERPKGSFSTLEIQRTEQGDSAMYLCASILTENSGNTIYFGEGSWLTVV.

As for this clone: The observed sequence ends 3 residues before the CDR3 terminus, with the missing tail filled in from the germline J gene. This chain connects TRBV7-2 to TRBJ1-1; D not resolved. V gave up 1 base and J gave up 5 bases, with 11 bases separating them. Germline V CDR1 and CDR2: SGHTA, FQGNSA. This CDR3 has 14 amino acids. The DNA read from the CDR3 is TGTGCCAGCAGCTTAGACCCCGGCGGGACTGAA. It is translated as CASSLDPGGTE. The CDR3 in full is CASSLDPGGTEAFF.

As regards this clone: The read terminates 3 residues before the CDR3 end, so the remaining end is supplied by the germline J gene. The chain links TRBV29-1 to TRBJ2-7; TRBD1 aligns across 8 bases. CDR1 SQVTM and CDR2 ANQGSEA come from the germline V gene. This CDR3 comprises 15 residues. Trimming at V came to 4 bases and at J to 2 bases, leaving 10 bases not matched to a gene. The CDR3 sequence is CSVAGQGGIPYEQYF. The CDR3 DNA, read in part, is TGCAGCGTTGCTGGACAGGGAGGTATCCCCTACGAG.

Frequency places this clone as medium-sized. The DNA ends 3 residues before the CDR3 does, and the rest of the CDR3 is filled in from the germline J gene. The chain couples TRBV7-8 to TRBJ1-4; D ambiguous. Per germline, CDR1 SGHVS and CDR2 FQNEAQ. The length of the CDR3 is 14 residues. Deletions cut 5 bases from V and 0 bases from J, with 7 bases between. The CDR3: CASSLLATNEKLFF. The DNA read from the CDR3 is TGTGCCAGCAGCCTCCTAGCAACTAATGAAAAA.

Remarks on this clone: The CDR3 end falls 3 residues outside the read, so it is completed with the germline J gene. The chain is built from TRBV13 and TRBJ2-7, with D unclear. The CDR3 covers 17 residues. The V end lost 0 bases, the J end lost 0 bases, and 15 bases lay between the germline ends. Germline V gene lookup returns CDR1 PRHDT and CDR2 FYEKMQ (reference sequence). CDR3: CASSLGLTAEYSYEQYF. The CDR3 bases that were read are TGTGCCAGCAGCTTAGGCCTAACGGCGGAGTACTCCTACGAG.

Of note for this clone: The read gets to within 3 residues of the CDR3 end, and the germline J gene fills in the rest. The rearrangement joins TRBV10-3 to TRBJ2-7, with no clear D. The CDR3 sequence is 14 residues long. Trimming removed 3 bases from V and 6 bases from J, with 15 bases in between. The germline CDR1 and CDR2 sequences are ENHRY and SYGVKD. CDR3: CAISEEKGLSEQYF. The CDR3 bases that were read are TGTGCCATCAGTGAAGAAAAGGGTCTGAGCGAG.

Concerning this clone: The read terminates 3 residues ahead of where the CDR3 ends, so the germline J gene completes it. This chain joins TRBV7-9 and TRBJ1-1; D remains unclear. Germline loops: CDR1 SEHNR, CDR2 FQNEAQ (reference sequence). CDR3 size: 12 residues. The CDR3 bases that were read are TGTGCCAGCAGCTTAGAAGGGTGGGAA. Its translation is CASSLEGWE. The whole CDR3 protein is CASSLEGWEAFF. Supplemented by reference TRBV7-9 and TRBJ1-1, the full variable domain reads DTGVSQNPRHKITKRGQNVTFRCDPISEHNRLYWYRQTLGQGPEFLTYFQNEAQLEKSRLLSDRFSAERPKGSFSTLEIQRTEQGDSAMYLCASSLEGWEAFFGQGTRLTVV.

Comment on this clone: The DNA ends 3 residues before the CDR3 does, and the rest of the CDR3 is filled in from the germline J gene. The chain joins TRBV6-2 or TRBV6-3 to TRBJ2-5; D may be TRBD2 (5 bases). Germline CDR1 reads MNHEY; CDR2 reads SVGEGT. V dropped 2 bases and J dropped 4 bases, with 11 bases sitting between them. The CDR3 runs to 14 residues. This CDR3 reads CASSYIRAGETQYF. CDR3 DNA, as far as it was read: TGTGCCAGCAGTTACATCCGGGCGGGAGAGACC.

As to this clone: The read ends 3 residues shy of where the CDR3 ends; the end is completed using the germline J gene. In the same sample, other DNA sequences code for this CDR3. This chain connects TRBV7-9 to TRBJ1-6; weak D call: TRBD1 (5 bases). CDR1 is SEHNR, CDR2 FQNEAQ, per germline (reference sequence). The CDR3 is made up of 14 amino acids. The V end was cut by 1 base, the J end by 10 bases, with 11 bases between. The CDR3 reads CASSLGGDGSPLHF. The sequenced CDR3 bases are TGTGCCAGCAGCTTAGGGGGGGACGGATCACCC.

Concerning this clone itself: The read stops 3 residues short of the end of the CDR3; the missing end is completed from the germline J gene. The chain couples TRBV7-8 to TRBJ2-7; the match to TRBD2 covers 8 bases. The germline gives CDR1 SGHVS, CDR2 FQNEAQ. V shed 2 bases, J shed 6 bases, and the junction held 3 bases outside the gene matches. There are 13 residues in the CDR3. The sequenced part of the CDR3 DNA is TGTGCCAGCAGCTTATATAGCGGGACCGAG. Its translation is CASSLYSGTE. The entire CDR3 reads CASSLYSGTEQYF.

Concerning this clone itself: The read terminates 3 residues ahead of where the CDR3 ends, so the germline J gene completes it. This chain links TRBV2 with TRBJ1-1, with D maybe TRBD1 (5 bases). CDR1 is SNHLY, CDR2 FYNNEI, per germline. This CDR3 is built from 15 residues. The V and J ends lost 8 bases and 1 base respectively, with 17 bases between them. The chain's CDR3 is CASYGGVRGNTEAFF. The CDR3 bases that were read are TGTGCCAGCTACGGGGGGGTGAGGGGGAACACTGAA. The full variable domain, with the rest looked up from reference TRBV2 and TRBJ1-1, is EPEVTQTPSHQVTQMGQEVILRCVPISNHLYFYWYRQILGQKVEFLVSFYNNEISEKSEIFDDQFSVERPDGSNFTLKIRSTKLEDSAMYFCASYGGVRGNTEAFFGQGTRLTVV.

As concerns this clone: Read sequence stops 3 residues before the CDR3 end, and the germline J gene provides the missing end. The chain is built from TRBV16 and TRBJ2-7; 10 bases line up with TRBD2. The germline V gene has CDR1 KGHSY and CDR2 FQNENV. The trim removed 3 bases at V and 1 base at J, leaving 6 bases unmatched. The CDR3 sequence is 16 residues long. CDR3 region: CASSHPGLATSYEQYF. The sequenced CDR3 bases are TGTGCCAGCAGCCATCCGGGACTAGCGACTTCCTACGAG.

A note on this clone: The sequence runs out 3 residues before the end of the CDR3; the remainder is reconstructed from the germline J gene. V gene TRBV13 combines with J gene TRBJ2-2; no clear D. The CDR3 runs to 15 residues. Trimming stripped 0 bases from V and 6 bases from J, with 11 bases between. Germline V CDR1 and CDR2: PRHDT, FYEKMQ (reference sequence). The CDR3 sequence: CASSLGLGWPGELFF. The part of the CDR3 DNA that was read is TGTGCCAGCAGCTTAGGCCTTGGCTGGCCCGGGGAG.

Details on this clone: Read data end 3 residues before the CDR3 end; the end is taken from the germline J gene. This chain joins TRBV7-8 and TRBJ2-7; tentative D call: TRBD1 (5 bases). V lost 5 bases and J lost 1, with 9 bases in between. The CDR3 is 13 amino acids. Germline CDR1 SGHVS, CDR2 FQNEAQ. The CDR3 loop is CASSQGVSYEQYF. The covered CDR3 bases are TGTGCCAGCAGCCAGGGTGTTTCCTACGAG.

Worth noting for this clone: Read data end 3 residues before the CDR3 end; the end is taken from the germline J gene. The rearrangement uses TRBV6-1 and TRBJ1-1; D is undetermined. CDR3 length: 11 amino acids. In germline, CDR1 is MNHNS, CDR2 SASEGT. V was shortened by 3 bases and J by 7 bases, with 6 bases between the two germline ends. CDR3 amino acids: CASSDLVEAFF. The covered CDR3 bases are TGTGCCAGCAGTGACCTCGTTGAA.

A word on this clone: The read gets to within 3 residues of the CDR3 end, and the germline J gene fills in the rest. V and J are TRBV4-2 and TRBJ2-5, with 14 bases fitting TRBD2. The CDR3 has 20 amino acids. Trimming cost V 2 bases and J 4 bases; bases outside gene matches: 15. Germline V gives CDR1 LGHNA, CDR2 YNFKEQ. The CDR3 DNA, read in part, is TGTGCCAGCAGCCAACAGCCCGGGACTAGCGGGAGCGGGGTAGTAGAGACC. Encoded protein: CASSQQPGTSGSGVVET. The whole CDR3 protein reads CASSQQPGTSGSGVVETQYF.

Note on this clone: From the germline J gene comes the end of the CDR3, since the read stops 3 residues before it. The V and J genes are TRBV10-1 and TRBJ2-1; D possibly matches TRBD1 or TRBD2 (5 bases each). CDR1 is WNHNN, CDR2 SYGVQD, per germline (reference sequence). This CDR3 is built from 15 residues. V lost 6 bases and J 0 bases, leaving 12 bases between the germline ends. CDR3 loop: CASRRRTLSYNEQFF. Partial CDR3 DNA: TGCGCCAGCAGGAGGAGGACACTCTCCTACAATGAG.

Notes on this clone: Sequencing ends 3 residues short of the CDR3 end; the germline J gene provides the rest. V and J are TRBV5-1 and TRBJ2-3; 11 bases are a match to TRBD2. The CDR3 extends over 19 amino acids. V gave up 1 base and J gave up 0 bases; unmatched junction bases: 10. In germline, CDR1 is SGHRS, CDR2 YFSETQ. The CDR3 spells CASSLNGRASGGSTDTQYF. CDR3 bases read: TGCGCCAGCAGCTTGAATGGCCGGGCTAGCGGGGGGAGCACAGATACG.

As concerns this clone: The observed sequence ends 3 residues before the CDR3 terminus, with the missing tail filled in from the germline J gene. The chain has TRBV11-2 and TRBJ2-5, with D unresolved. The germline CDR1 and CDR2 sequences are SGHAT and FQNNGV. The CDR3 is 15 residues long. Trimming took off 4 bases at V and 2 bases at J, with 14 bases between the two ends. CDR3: CASSSEATVQETQYF. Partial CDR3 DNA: TGTGCCAGCAGCTCAGAAGCTACCGTACAAGAGACC.

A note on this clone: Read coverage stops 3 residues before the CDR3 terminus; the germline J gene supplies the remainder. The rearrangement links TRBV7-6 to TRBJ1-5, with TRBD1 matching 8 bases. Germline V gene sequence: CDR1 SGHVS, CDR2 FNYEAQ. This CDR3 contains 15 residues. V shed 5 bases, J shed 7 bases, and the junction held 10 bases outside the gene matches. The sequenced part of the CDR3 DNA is TGTGCCAGCAGCCCCTGGACAGGGCCGGCGCAGCCC. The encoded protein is CASSPWTGPAQP. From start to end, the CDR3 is CASSPWTGPAQPQHF.

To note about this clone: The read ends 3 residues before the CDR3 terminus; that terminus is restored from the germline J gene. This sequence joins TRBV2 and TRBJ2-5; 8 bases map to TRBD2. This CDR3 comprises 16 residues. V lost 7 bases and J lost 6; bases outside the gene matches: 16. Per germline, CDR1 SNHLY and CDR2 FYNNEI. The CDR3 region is CASKAPGLGGLKTQYF. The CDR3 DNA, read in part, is TGTGCCAGCAAGGCTCCGGGACTAGGGGGTTTGAAGACC.

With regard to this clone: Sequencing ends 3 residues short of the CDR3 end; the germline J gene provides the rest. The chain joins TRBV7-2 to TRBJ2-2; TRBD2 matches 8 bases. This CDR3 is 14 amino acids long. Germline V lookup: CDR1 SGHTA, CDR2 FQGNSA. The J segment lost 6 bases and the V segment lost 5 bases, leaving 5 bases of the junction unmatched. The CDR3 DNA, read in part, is TGTGCCAGCAGCCCGTACGGGGGGGCCGGGGAG. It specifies CASSPYGGAGE. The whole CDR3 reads CASSPYGGAGELFF.